This T cell receptor (beta chain) was profiled in a study of OX40 agonist ivuxolimab in advanced cancers. As for the study in general: Patients were treated with intravenous ivuxolimab, dosed at 0.01 to 10 mg/kg and infused every 2 weeks. Whole-study results and caveats: In the 0.1-3.0 mg/kg groups, partial responders showed among the lowest expansion.

Clones were read by immunoSEQ multiplex PCR, and TCRdb kept only the in-frame ones, dropping some. Of fewer than 45,000 clones in the sample, around 90% are singletons; the top ten hold approximately 0.5%. Comments on this clone: What it binds is not known.

The sequence was obtained from an adult with an advanced solid tumor such as melanoma, head and neck, liver or kidney cancer. Sequenced material: CD4+ or CD8+ T cells sorted from blood, taken in a trial of the OX40 agonist ivuxolimab.

DNA for the CDR3: TGTGCCAGCAGCTTAGTGGGGACAGGGGCCAAAAACATTCAGTACTTC. Residues: CASSLVGTGAKNIQYF. The chain couples TRBV7-2 to TRBJ2-4; 9 positions agree with TRBD1. The CDR3 runs to 16 residues. Germline lookup yields CDR1 SGHTA and CDR2 FQGNSA. The trim removed 1 base at V and 1 base at J, leaving 2 bases unmatched.